The rows below give T cell receptor beta chains drawn from one sample of a study of Graves' ophthalmopathy and Graves' hyperthyroidism. TCRdb called the multiplex PCR reads again in MiXCR, with one record for every CDR3 protein. In the table there are over a million distinct CDR3 sequences, about two fifths of which are singletons. The sample was peripheral blood or thyroid tissue (not recorded which). The receptors shown here come from an adult man with Graves' hyperthyroidism. The CDR3 runs from the conserved cysteine through the conserved F or W. D genes are given only for firm matches. Only some rows state a clone size, as once, few, many or a class for expanded clones.

size: many
D: NA
V: TRBV7-6
J: TRBJ2-5
CDR3: CASSPEAYKETQYF
DNA: TGTGCCAGCAGCCCCGAGGCCTACAAAGAGACCCAGTACTTC

size: few
D: NA
V: TRBV19
J: TRBJ2-7
CDR3: CASSTSGTGGNEQYF
DNA: TGTGCCAGCAGTACTAGCGGGACAGGGGGAAACGAGCAGTACTTC

size: NA
D: NA
V: TRBV29-1
J: TRBJ2-7
CDR3: CSVGLGLAREQYF
DNA: TGCAGCGTCGGACTGGGGCTAGCTCGCGAGCAGTACTTC

size: NA
D: TRBD1
V: TRBV10-3
J: TRBJ1-5
CDR3: CAISERGQNSNQPQHF
DNA: TGTGCCATCAGTGAGCGGGGACAGAATAGCAATCAGCCCCAGCATTTT

size: NA
D: NA
V: TRBV28
J: TRBJ1-6
CDR3: CASSPGGTRPLHF
DNA: TGTGCCAGCTCGCCTGGGGGAACGAGGCCCCTCCACTTT

size: few
D: TRBD1
V: TRBV29-1
J: TRBJ1-2
CDR3: CSVDTGVNGYTF
DNA: TGCAGCGTAGATACAGGGGTGAATGGCTACACCTTC

size: many
D: NA
V: TRBV7-2
J: TRBJ2-7
CDR3: CASSLTGTPGNEQYF
DNA: TGTGCCAGCAGCTTAACGGGGACCCCTGGGAACGAGCAGTACTTC

size: few
D: NA
V: TRBV12-3/TRBV12-4
J: TRBJ1-1
CDR3: CASSLDGSSPAAFF
DNA: TGTGCCAGCAGTTTAGATGGGTCTTCACCGGCAGCTTTCTTT

size: NA
D: NA
V: TRBV6-5
J: TRBJ2-7
CDR3: CASSPQEIYEQYF
DNA: TGTGCCAGCAGTCCTCAGGAAATCTACGAGCAGTACTTC

size: many
D: TRBD1
V: TRBV7-8
J: TRBJ1-4
CDR3: CASSLRTGSNEKLFF
DNA: TGTGCCAGCAGCTTGAGGACAGGAAGTAATGAAAAACTGTTTTTT

size: NA
D: NA
V: TRBV5-1
J: TRBJ1-4
CDR3: CASSPGAAYEKLFF
DNA: TGCGCCAGCAGCCCGGGGGCAGCCTATGAAAAACTGTTTTTT

size: NA
D: TRBD1
V: TRBV7-9
J: TRBJ1-2
CDR3: CASSQLTGVNYGYTF
DNA: TGTGCCAGCAGCCAGCTGACAGGGGTTAACTATGGCTACACCTTC

size: few
D: NA
V: TRBV12-3/TRBV12-4
J: TRBJ2-3
CDR3: CASSQGRGTQYF
DNA: TGTGCCAGCAGCCAAGGACGCGGTACGCAGTATTTT

size: many
D: NA
V: TRBV12-3/TRBV12-4
J: TRBJ2-7
CDR3: CASSLVFSSYEQYF
DNA: TGTGCCAGCAGTTTAGTCTTCAGCTCCTACGAGCAGTACTTC

size: NA
D: NA
V: TRBV3-1
J: TRBJ1-6
CDR3: CASSPYRDGGLSPLHF
DNA: TGTGCCAGCAGCCCTTACCGGGACGGTGGGCTTTCACCCCTCCACTTT

size: many
D: NA
V: TRBV10-3
J: TRBJ2-5
CDR3: CAISPDTSDETQYF
DNA: TGTGCCATCAGTCCTGACACAAGCGATGAGACCCAGTACTTC

size: many
D: NA
V: TRBV7-2
J: TRBJ1-6
CDR3: CASSYRRGSGSPLHF
DNA: TGTGCCAGCAGCTACCGTCGGGGTTCCGGCTCACCCCTCCACTTT

size: NA
D: NA
V: TRBV5-1
J: TRBJ2-6
CDR3: CASSLAFILLDRSGANVLTF
DNA: TGCGCCAGCAGCTTGGCCTTTATCCTTCTGGACCGCTCTGGGGCCAACGTCCTGACTTTC

size: once
D: TRBD1
V: TRBV29-1
J: TRBJ1-5
CDR3: CSVTTGVGNQPQHF
DNA: TGCAGCGTCACCACAGGGGTTGGTAATCAGCCCCAGCATTTT

size: NA
D: TRBD1
V: TRBV29-1
J: TRBJ1-2
CDR3: CSVPGGAGYGYTF
DNA: TGCAGCGTTCCAGGGGGGGCGGGCTATGGCTACACCTTC

size: many
D: NA
V: TRBV11-2
J: TRBJ2-7
CDR3: CASSSRDESTYEQYF
DNA: TGTGCCAGCAGCTCCCGGGACGAAAGCACCTACGAGCAGTACTTC

size: many
D: NA
V: TRBV19
J: TRBJ1-5
CDR3: CASSIDLNRDQPQHF
DNA: TGTGCCAGTAGTATAGATCTGAACAGGGATCAGCCCCAGCATTTT

size: many
D: TRBD2
V: TRBV29-1
J: TRBJ2-6
CDR3: CSVVTLAAGANVLTF
DNA: TGCAGCGTTGTCACGCTAGCGGCTGGGGCCAACGTCCTGACTTTC

size: NA
D: NA
V: TRBV10-2
J: TRBJ1-2
CDR3: CASSEGLGFYGYTF
DNA: TGTGCCAGCAGTGAAGGGTTGGGGTTCTATGGCTACACCTTC

size: NA
D: NA
V: TRBV29-1
J: TRBJ2-7
CDR3: CSVGGTDNSYEQYF
DNA: TGCAGCGTAGGGGGGACAGACAACTCCTACGAGCAGTACTTC

size: NA
D: NA
V: TRBV4-1
J: TRBJ2-5
CDR3: CASSQRPGGLLAEETQYF
DNA: TGCGCCAGCAGCCAGCGCCCCGGGGGGCTCCTAGCGGAAGAGACCCAGTACTTC

size: many
D: TRBD2
V: TRBV10-3
J: TRBJ2-5
CDR3: CAISESPSGVAGVAETQYF
DNA: TGTGCCATCAGTGAGTCCCCATCGGGGGTAGCGGGGGTAGCGGAGACCCAGTACTTC

size: few
D: TRBD1
V: TRBV27
J: TRBJ2-5
CDR3: CASSLSGTGGVKTQYF
DNA: TGTGCCAGCAGTTTATCTGGGACAGGGGGCGTAAAGACCCAGTACTTC

size: many
D: NA
V: TRBV5-1
J: TRBJ1-5
CDR3: CASSQTGSLGQPQHF
DNA: TGCGCCAGCAGCCAAACCGGTAGCCTCGGTCAGCCCCAGCATTTT

size: NA
D: NA
V: TRBV7-6
J: TRBJ1-2
CDR3: CASRRGVGYGYIF
DNA: TGTGCCAGCAGAAGGGGTGTGGGCTATGGCTACATCTTC

size: many
D: TRBD1
V: TRBV5-6
J: TRBJ2-7
CDR3: CASSLVGQGRYEQYF
DNA: TGTGCCAGCAGCTTGGTAGGACAGGGTCGCTACGAGCAGTACTTC

size: NA
D: NA
V: TRBV25-1
J: TRBJ1-2
CDR3: CASSGGTYYGYTF
DNA: TGTGCCAGCAGTGGAGGGACTTACTATGGCTACACCTTC

size: NA
D: TRBD1
V: TRBV20-1
J: TRBJ2-2
CDR3: CSALPGQGITGELFF
DNA: TGCAGTGCTCTGCCCGGACAGGGCATCACCGGGGAGCTGTTTTTT

size: many
D: TRBD2
V: TRBV20-1
J: TRBJ2-7
CDR3: CSARDLLAGGLSYEQYF
DNA: TGCAGTGCTAGAGACTTGCTAGCGGGAGGGCTGTCCTACGAGCAGTACTTC

size: many
D: NA
V: TRBV7-2
J: TRBJ1-6
CDR3: CASSRRDTNNSPLHF
DNA: TGTGCCAGCAGCCGCCGGGACACCAATAATTCACCCCTCCACTTT

size: NA
D: TRBD1
V: TRBV20-1
J: TRBJ1-4
CDR3: CSALTGGSNEKLFF
DNA: TGCAGTGCACTCACAGGGGGCTCTAATGAAAAACTGTTTTTT

size: few
D: NA
V: TRBV10-3
J: TRBJ2-1
CDR3: CAISESKADNEQFF
DNA: TGTGCCATCAGTGAGTCGAAAGCGGACAATGAGCAGTTCTTC

size: NA
D: NA
V: TRBV7-9
J: TRBJ2-6
CDR3: CASTVLTF
DNA: TGTGCCAGCACCGTCCTGACTTTC

size: NA
D: TRBD1
V: TRBV7-2
J: TRBJ1-1
CDR3: CASSLGDRGPQGRYFF
DNA: TGTGCCAGCAGCTTAGGGGACAGGGGGCCCCAGGGGCGGTATTTCTTT

size: many
D: NA
V: TRBV6-1
J: TRBJ1-2
CDR3: CASSQDRYYGYTF
DNA: TGTGCCAGCAGCCAGGACCGCTACTATGGCTACACCTTC

size: NA
D: NA
V: TRBV7-2
J: TRBJ1-1
CDR3: CASSQVGTTGIPDPEAFF
DNA: TGTGCCAGCAGCCAAGTGGGAACTACAGGGATTCCTGACCCTGAAGCTTTCTTT

size: few
D: NA
V: TRBV14
J: TRBJ1-1
CDR3: CASSRQQPNTEAFF
DNA: TGTGCCAGCAGCAGACAACAACCGAACACTGAAGCTTTCTTT

size: many
D: NA
V: TRBV7-3
J: TRBJ2-7
CDR3: CASSSGDRGDYEQYF
DNA: TGTGCCAGCAGCTCCGGGGATCGCGGGGATTACGAGCAGTACTTC

size: few
D: NA
V: TRBV4-2
J: TRBJ1-3
CDR3: CASSQEGRGWGNTIYF
DNA: TGTGCCAGCAGCCAAGAAGGGAGGGGTTGGGGAAACACCATATATTTT

size: NA
D: TRBD1
V: TRBV24-1
J: TRBJ1-6
CDR3: CATGDRAGSPLHF
DNA: TGTGCCACGGGAGACAGGGCCGGTTCACCCCTCCACTTT

size: many
D: TRBD1
V: TRBV7-6
J: TRBJ2-7
CDR3: CASSPRTGVSYEQYF
DNA: TGTGCCAGCAGCCCAAGGACAGGGGTAAGCTACGAGCAGTACTTC

size: NA
D: TRBD1
V: TRBV7-3
J: TRBJ2-2
CDR3: CASSPDRDNTGELFF
DNA: TGTGCCAGCAGCCCCGACAGGGACAACACCGGGGAGCTGTTTTTT

size: many
D: NA
V: TRBV7-2
J: TRBJ2-2
CDR3: CASSRDVTGELFF
DNA: TGTGCCAGCAGCCGAGACGTGACCGGGGAGCTGTTTTTT

size: NA
D: TRBD1
V: TRBV15
J: TRBJ2-7
CDR3: CATSRGTGAPEKYEQYF
DNA: TGTGCCACCAGCAGGGGAACAGGGGCGCCCGAGAAATACGAGCAGTACTTC

size: NA
D: NA
V: TRBV2
J: TRBJ2-6
CDR3: CASSLETVGASGANVLTF
DNA: TGTGCCAGCAGCCTAGAGACAGTCGGAGCATCTGGGGCCAACGTCCTGACTTTC

size: many
D: NA
V: TRBV20-1
J: TRBJ1-1
CDR3: CSARDGYTEAFF
DNA: TGCAGTGCTAGAGACGGTTACACTGAAGCTTTCTTT

size: NA
D: NA
V: TRBV2
J: TRBJ2-7
CDR3: CASSMDRALTYEQYF
DNA: TGTGCCAGCAGCATGGACAGAGCCCTTACCTACGAGCAGTACTTC

size: few
D: NA
V: TRBV6-5
J: TRBJ1-2
CDR3: CASRQLTGPRFF
DNA: TGTGCCAGCAGACAACTAACAGGCCCGCGGTTCTTC

size: many
D: TRBD1
V: TRBV29-1
J: TRBJ1-2
CDR3: CSVVYGTGGEDGYTF
DNA: TGCAGCGTTGTTTACGGGACAGGGGGAGAGGATGGCTACACCTTC

size: few
D: NA
V: TRBV12-3/TRBV12-4
J: TRBJ2-2
CDR3: CASTSDWASTGELFF
DNA: TGTGCCAGCACCTCGGACTGGGCGAGCACCGGGGAGCTGTTTTTT

size: few
D: NA
V: TRBV12-3/TRBV12-4
J: TRBJ1-2
CDR3: CASSLVRGIHGYTF
DNA: TGTGCCAGCAGTTTGGTGCGGGGGATCCATGGCTACACCTTC